The T cell receptor beta chain described here comes from a study of blood T cell repertoires in COVID-19. In the authors' workflow: Reference gene primer amplification in the assay estimated nucleated cell counts. Clones were sequenced by immunoSEQ multiplex PCR, and TCRdb holds only the in-frame ones, with some missing. V and J calls and clone size are as listed in that table; D and trimming were resolved from the DNA. The sample contains some 200,000 clones, 65% to 85% of which appear only once. Germline V CDR1 and CDR2: SGHRS, YFSETQ. The junction had 1 base not matched to a gene; V was cut back by 2 bases and J by 0 bases. The length of the CDR3 is 15 residues.

The chain carries TRBV5-1 and TRBJ2-2; 7 bases align to TRBD2. The source is a woman over 75 with acute or convalescent COVID-19. Sequenced: peripheral blood. The CDR3: CASSFSGSNTGELFF. CDR3 coding DNA: TGCGCCAGCAGCTTTAGCGGGTCGAACACCGGGGAGCTGTTTTTT.